Listed here is a single T cell receptor beta chain. Its specificity is unknown. The entry originates in a study of beta chain features in type 1 diabetes. CDR3 length equals 15 residues. CDR1 and CDR2 (germline): KGHSH, LQKENI. With 2 bases removed from V and 0 bases from J, the gap between germline ends came to 11 bases. General study findings and limits: Type 1 diabetes patients showed a moderate but significant shortening of TCRB CDR3s in all four CD4+ subsets. Sampled from patients, naive, central memory and Treg TCRB repertoires appeared more similar than those sampled from healthy donors.

Isolated RNA was reverse transcribed in full, so expressed TCRB transcripts were sequenced. Produced via immunoSEQ multiplex PCR; TCRdb's table is partial and in-frame only. The sample has around 250,000 clones, about 20% seen once. The sequencing input was naive CD4+ T cells from blood. The sequence derives from a middle-aged woman with type 1 diabetes. J is TRBJ2-7 and V is TRBV18; TRBD1 might be the D (6 bases). CDR3 nucleotides: TGTGCCAGCTCACCAGACAGGTTAAGCTCCTACGAGCAGTACTTC. Its translation: CASSPDRLSSYEQYF.